The 2 T cell receptor beta chains reported below all come from one sample, sequenced in a study of T cell repertoires in cytomegalovirus infection. Each CDR3 protein is one row after TCRdb ran MiXCR on the reads. The data contain 450,000 to 550,000 distinct CDR3 sequences, 15% to 20% of them singletons. Sequencing was carried out using CD8+ T cells from PBMCs. All receptors come from a human donor in good health (CMV status not recorded). Some clones in this sample may be carry-over from other donors' samples.

The genes are TRBV5-1 and TRBJ1-2; D remains unclear. This CDR3 has 14 residues. V dropped 0 bases and J dropped 4 bases, with 10 bases sitting between them. CDR1 SGHRS and CDR2 YFSETQ come from the germline V gene. The CDR3 loop reads CASSLDPAGYGYTF. CDR3 DNA: TGCGCCAGCAGCTTGGATCCGGCAGGCTATGGCTACACCTTC.

There are many counts of this clonotype. J is TRBJ1-1 and V is TRBV7-9; D is unclear. Trimming stripped 3 bases from V and 1 base from J, with 12 bases between. The CDR3 is 15 residues long. CDR1 and CDR2 (germline): SEHNR, FQNEAQ (reference sequence). CDR3 in amino acids: CASSFRERGNTEAFF. In DNA, the CDR3 is TGTGCCAGCAGCTTTAGGGAACGGGGGAACACTGAAGCTTTCTTT.